This T cell receptor (beta chain) was sequenced for a study of blood T cell repertoires in COVID-19. Overall study: Spain, Italy and the United States supplied samples that represented acute and convalescent COVID-19. PBMCs, B-cell-depleted T cells, or T cells provided the cDNA or gDNA that made up the material.

Germline V lookup: CDR1 SGDLS, CDR2 YYNGEE. V gave up 3 bases and J gave up 1 base; unmatched junction bases: 2. The CDR3 contains 15 residues. Authors' processing steps: Amplified reference gene primers provided the basis for estimating nucleated cell counts. Some clones are missing from TCRdb's copy, which holds only in-frame ones; the method was immunoSEQ multiplex PCR. That table supplies the V and J calls and clone size; D and trimming were determined from the DNA. Seen here are 180,000 or so clones, roughly nine tenths observed once, and the top ten hold 0.99%. The chain is built from TRBV9 and TRBJ2-2, with TRBD1 identical over 8 bases. This receptor was obtained from a man between 18 and 29 years old with acute or convalescent COVID-19. Sequencing input: peripheral blood. The CDR3 sequence is CASSDDRGNTGELFF. CDR3 sequence (DNA): TGTGCCAGCAGCGACGACAGGGGGAACACCGGGGAGCTGTTTTTT. The variable domain in full, completed from reference TRBV9 and TRBJ2-2, reads DSGVTQTPKHLITATGQRVTLRCSPRSGDLSVYWYQQSLDQGLQFLIQYYNGEERAKGNILERFSAQQFPDLHSELNLSSLELGDSALYFCASSDDRGNTGELFFGEGSRLTVL.